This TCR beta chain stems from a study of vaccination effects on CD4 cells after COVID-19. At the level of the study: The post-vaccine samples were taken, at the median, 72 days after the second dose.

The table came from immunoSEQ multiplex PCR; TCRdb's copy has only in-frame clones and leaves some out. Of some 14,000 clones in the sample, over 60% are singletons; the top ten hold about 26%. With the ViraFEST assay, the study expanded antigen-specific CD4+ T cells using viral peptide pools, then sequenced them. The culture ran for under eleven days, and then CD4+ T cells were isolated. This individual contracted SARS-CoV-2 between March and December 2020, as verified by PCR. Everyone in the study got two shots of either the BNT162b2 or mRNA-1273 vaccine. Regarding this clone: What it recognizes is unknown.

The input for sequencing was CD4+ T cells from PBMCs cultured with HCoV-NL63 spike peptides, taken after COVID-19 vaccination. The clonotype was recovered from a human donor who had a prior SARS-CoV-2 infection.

CDR3 DNA: TGCGCCAGCAGCCAAGTGTCTTCTCCGGGATACAATCAGCCCCAGCATTTT. It is translated as CASSQVSSPGYNQPQHF. The chain has TRBV4-1 and TRBJ1-5, with no clear D. There are 17 residues in the CDR3. Looked up from germline, CDR1 is MGHRA and CDR2 is YSYEKL. V shed 1 base and J shed 3 bases, with 16 bases lying between them.